The present TCR beta chain was sequenced within a study of tumor and adjacent non-tumor tissue in lung cancer. At the level of the study: Stage I to III disease affected about ten men and 5 women aged roughly 30 to 76.

The library came from three nested PCR rounds adapted from ARM-PCR protocols. TCRdb ran MiXCR on the multiplex PCR reads and lists one entry per CDR3 protein. The table lists 70,000 to 90,000 distinct CDR3 sequences, about three quarters of them singletons. This CDR3 has 13 amino acids. Germline-derived CDR1 and CDR2 are GTSNPN and SVGIG (reference sequence). The template was RNA from unsorted bulk tissue. General study results and limits: TCR diversity was significantly greater in tumor than normal lung tissue. Tumor TCR diversity, when higher, was linked to shorter survival. In normal lung, the top 100 clones were significantly more dominant than in tumor.

In this sample, this clonotype turned up a few times. Its target is unknown. A read error may explain this, as a much larger clone is one base away. This clonotype was obtained from a woman aged 45-60 years with non-small cell lung cancer. Sequencing was done on a sample of lung tumor tissue. The J gene is TRBJ1-6, the V gene TRBV30; D call uncertain. The CDR3 DNA reads TGTGTCTGGAACCGGTATATTAATTCACCCCTCCACTTT. Translating it yields CVWNRYINSPLHF.